Sequencing of this T cell receptor (beta chain) was carried out in a study of blood T cells in healthy people across ages. The length of the CDR3 is 14 residues. Per the germline V gene, CDR1 is MNHNY and CDR2 is SVGAGI (reference sequence). With a J-beta primer mix and a sample-barcoded 5' primer, a second PCR ran roughly 6 to 11 cycles. One entry per CDR3 protein results from TCRdb running MiXCR on the 5' RACE reads. The sample holds over a million distinct CDR3 sequences; around 43% are singletons and the top ten take approximately 17%. Study observations and caveats: Per million T cells, TCR beta diversity dropped roughly linearly as age increased. CMV status of donors was unknown, possibly confounding expanded clonotype changes.

Every donor contributed roughly 10 milliliters of peripheral blood by blood draw. Turning to this clonotype: Its antigen is currently unknown.

The source material was blood. The rearrangement joins TRBV6-6 to TRBJ2-4, with 8 bases lining up with TRBD1. The J call may be mistaken, given a closer DNA end match to TRBJ2-5. This receptor was identified in a woman aged 55-75 years in good health. CDR3 sequence reads: CASRSRTGQETQYF. DNA of the CDR3: TGTGCCAGCAGGAGCAGGACAGGGCAAGAGACCCAGTACTTC.